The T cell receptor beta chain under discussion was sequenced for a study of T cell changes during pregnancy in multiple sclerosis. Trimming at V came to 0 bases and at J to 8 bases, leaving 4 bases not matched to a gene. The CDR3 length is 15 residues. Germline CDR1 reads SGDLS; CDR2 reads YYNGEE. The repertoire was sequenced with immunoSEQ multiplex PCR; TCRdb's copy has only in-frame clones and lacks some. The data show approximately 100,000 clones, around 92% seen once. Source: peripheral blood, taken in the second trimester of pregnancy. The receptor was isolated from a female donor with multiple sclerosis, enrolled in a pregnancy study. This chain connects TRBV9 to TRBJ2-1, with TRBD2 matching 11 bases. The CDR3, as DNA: TGTGCCAGCAGCGTAGGGGCTAGCGGGAGGCATGAGCAGTTCTTC. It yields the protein CASSVGASGRHEQFF. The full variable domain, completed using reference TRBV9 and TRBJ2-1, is DSGVTQTPKHLITATGQRVTLRCSPRSGDLSVYWYQQSLDQGLQFLIQYYNGEERAKGNILERFSAQQFPDLHSELNLSSLELGDSALYFCASSVGASGRHEQFFGPGTRLTVL.